This is a list of T cell receptor beta chains from one sample in a study of T cells in localized non-small cell lung cancer. The method was immunoSEQ multiplex PCR; TCRdb's version includes in-frame clones alone and lacks a portion of them. The profile covers 30,000 to 40,000 clones, with roughly 80% appearing a single time and approximately 31% taken by the ten largest. The sequencing here drew on peripheral blood, taken before any cancer treatment. Receptors originate from a male donor aged 60 or older with stage II squamous cell lung carcinoma. The CDR3 runs from the conserved cysteine through the conserved F or W. Only some rows state a clone size, as once, few, many or a class for expanded clones.

.,TRBJ1-6,TRBV25-1,CASSDMNSNSPLHF
.,TRBJ2-1,TRBV9,CASSAVARSDEQFF
.,TRBJ1-5,TRBV21-1,CASRTTGAHQPQHF
once,TRBJ2-6,TRBV19,CASKDRAGANVLTF
.,TRBJ1-5,TRBV5-8,CASSATGGADQPQHF
.,TRBJ2-2,TRBV12-5,CASGRGQGYAGELFF
.,TRBJ2-3,TRBV18,CASSEVGSTDTQYF
.,TRBJ2-5,TRBV30,CAWSVKETQYF
.,TRBJ1-4,TRBV2,CASSLQGSEKLFF
.,TRBJ2-7,TRBV4-2,CASSQERGGVLAGTYEQYF
few,TRBJ1-5,TRBV30,CAWGQDHNQPQHF
.,TRBJ2-6,TRBV5-6,CASSSYGSGANVLTF
.,TRBJ1-1,TRBV7-9,CASSLDQNTEAFF
.,TRBJ2-1,TRBV27,CASSLPADYNEQFF
.,TRBJ2-5,TRBV7-2,CASSLDASGRETQYF
few,TRBJ2-5,TRBV30,CAWSGGGMQETQYF
.,TRBJ1-3,TRBV6-6,CASRGMGGNTIYF
.,TRBJ1-4,TRBV9,CASSTRTGGNEKLFF
.,TRBJ2-3,TRBV5-4,CASRQGYTDTQYF
.,TRBJ2-3,TRBV5-1,CASSSGTSVSRGTDTQYF
.,TRBJ2-1,TRBV5-4,CASSSPGTGHNEQFF
once,TRBJ1-5,TRBV27,CASSNPAEPQHF
.,TRBJ1-5,TRBV5-5,CASSLEPANQPQHF
.,TRBJ2-7,TRBV2,CASSEGGTLAGDSYEQYF
once,TRBJ1-1,TRBV5-1,CASSPRQGALRNTEAFF
.,TRBJ2-7,TRBV30,CASMSGHGYEQYF
few,TRBJ2-3,TRBV5-1,CASSFAGAPDTQYF
once,TRBJ2-5,TRBV5-5,CASSPRKTETQYF
.,TRBJ1-5,TRBV10-3,CAISESGGKPQHF
.,TRBJ1-3,TRBV7-9,CASSRGQGFTGNTIYF
.,TRBJ1-2,TRBV9,CASSLGVGGEYGYTF
.,TRBJ2-3,TRBV18,CASSPTRSTDTQYF
.,TRBJ1-1,TRBV7-6,CASSLRGAEAFF
.,TRBJ1-4,TRBV6-5,CASSIKPGSGLFF
.,TRBJ1-2,TRBV9,CASSADRGGYGYTF
.,TRBJ1-2,TRBV6-1,CASRDRGKDHGYTF
once,TRBJ1-1,TRBV6-6,CASRIQVNTEAFF
few,TRBJ1-5,TRBV19,CASSITPINQPQHF
.,TRBJ2-7,TRBV30,CAWSLPGQGPYEQYF